This is a list of T cell receptor beta chains from one sample in a study of T cell responses to AZD1222 COVID-19 vaccine. Clones were sequenced by immunoSEQ multiplex PCR, and TCRdb holds only the in-frame ones, with some missing. This table has approximately 200,000 clones, 85% to 90% appearing once. The input for sequencing was peripheral blood, taken on day 0 of MenACWY control vaccination. The receptors shown here come from an adult in good health. Both conserved end residues are part of each CDR3.

v_call	j_call	cdr3_aa
TRBV30	TRBJ1-4	CAGGGGAVEKLFF
TRBV21-1	TRBJ2-5	CASSKNRREKQETQYF
TRBV14	TRBJ2-7	CASSQAGALHEQYF
TRBV28	TRBJ1-6	CASSSDQLYYNSPLHF
TRBV9	TRBJ2-2	CASSATRPGELFF
TRBV7-9	TRBJ1-4	CASSFRGHEKLFF
TRBV27	TRBJ2-7	CASSPPGLPREQYF
TRBV11-3	TRBJ2-7	CASSPGLGSYEQYF
TRBV28	TRBJ2-7	CASRPGRVGGRRYEQYF
TRBV3-1/TRBV3-2	TRBJ2-2	CASSQEHQDYYTGELFF
TRBV7-8	TRBJ2-1	CASSFARTSGVGALYNEQFF
TRBV28	TRBJ1-5	CASSERGREPQHF
TRBV6-5	TRBJ1-1	CASYGMPNTEAFF
TRBV24-1	TRBJ2-1	CATSDSGSYNEQFF
TRBV19	TRBJ2-6	CASSKQGMTGANVLTF
TRBV5-5	TRBJ2-7	CASSWGTGGYEQYF
TRBV19	TRBJ2-1	CASSIVWDHEQFF
TRBV24-1	TRBJ2-7	CATSDQGTGRREQYF
TRBV29-1	TRBJ2-1	CSGMQGDEQFF
TRBV5-1	TRBJ2-7	CASSFAGDRPYF
TRBV7-7	TRBJ2-5	CASSLGGSEQETQYF
TRBV7-6	TRBJ1-1	CASSLDTNTEAFF
TRBV27	TRBJ1-2	CASSPGTGWNYGYTF